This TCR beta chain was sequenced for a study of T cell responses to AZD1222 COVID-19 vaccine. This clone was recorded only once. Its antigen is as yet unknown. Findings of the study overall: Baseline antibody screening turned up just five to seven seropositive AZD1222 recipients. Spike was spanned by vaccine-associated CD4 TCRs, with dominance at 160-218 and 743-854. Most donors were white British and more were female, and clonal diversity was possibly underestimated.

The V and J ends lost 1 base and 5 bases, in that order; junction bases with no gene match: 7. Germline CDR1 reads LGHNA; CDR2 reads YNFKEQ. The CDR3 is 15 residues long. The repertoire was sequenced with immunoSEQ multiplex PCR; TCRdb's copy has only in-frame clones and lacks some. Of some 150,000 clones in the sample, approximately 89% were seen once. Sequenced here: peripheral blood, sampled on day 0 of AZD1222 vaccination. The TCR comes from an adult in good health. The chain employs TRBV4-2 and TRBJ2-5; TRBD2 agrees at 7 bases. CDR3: CASSQGAGSGETQYF. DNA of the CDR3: TGTGCCAGCAGCCAAGGGGCAGGTAGCGGGGAGACCCAGTACTTC.